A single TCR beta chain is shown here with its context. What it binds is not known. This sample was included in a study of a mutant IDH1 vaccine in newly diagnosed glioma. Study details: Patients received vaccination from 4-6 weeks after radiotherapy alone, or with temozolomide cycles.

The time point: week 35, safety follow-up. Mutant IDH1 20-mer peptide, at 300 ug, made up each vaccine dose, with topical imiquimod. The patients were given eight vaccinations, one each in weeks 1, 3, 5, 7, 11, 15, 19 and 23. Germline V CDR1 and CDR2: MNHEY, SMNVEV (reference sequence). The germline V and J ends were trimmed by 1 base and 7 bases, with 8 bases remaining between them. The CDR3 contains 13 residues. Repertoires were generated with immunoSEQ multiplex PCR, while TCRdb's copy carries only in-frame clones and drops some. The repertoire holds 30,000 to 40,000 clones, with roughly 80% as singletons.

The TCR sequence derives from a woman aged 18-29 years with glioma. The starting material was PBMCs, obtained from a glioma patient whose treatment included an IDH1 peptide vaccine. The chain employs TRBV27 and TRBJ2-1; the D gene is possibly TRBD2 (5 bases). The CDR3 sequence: CASSLFGNNEQFF. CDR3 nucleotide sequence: TGTGCCAGCAGTTTATTCGGGAATAATGAGCAGTTCTTC.